This T cell receptor (beta chain) was identified in a study of blood T cell repertoires in COVID-19. In the study overall: Acute and convalescent COVID-19 specimens originated in the United States, Italy and Spain. Sources were T cells, B-cell-depleted T cells, or PBMCs; the material itself was cDNA or gDNA.

Per the authors' pipeline: Amplified reference gene primers provided the basis for estimating nucleated cell counts. The protocol was immunoSEQ multiplex PCR, while the TCRdb copy is restricted to in-frame clones and leaves out a portion. The V and J calls and the clone size are those of that table, but D and trimming were determined from the DNA. The sample carries 55,000 to 80,000 clones, roughly 80% recorded once. Trimming took off 6 bases at V and 5 bases at J, with 14 bases between the two ends. This CDR3 is built from 14 residues. The V gene's germline CDR1 is SGHTA and CDR2 FQGNSA. The origin of this receptor is a man of 80 years or more with active COVID-19. The sequencing sample was made of peripheral blood. The V call is TRBV7-2, the J call TRBJ2-1; D is perhaps TRBD1 (6 bases). The CDR3 protein is CASRLTYRDNEQFF. CDR3 nucleotide sequence: TGTGCCAGCAGGTTAACCTACAGGGACAATGAGCAGTTCTTC.